The 21 T cell receptor beta chains presented below share a single source sample, sequenced in a study of blood T cell repertoires in COVID-19 (dated by TCRdb to 2018 to 2020). The method behind the library was the immunoSEQ multiplex PCR assay. TCRdb holds this immuneACCESS table with in-frame rearrangements only. Some clones are missing; in checked studies, unresolved V genes explain under half, and the rest has no known cause. This sample comprises about 140,000 clones, around 80% of them detected only once. Together, the top ten hold approximately 17% of the sample. What was sequenced was peripheral blood. These receptors all come from a man aged 45 to 65 with acute or convalescent COVID-19.

The chain employs TRBV3-1 (or the pseudogene TRBV3-2) and TRBJ1-6; unclear D gene. V was cut by 7 bases and J by 7 bases, with 20 bases left in between. CDR3 size: 16 residues. The germline V gene encodes CDR1 LGHDT and CDR2 YNNKEL (reference sequence). The CDR3 reads CASTVKANLGNSPLHF. For the CDR3, the DNA is TGTGCCAGCACCGTAAAAGCTAACCTAGGAAATTCACCCCTCCACTTT.

The rearrangement uses TRBV9 and TRBJ2-5, with a tentative D call TRBD2 (6 bases). Germline values: CDR1 SGDLS, CDR2 YYNGEE. The CDR3 has 17 amino acids. Trimming shortened V by 4 bases and J by 0 bases, and 19 bases separated the two germline ends. The CDR3 DNA follows: TGTGCCAGCAGCCCCCGGGGAGGTCCCGCGTACCAAGAGACCCAGTACTTC. Translated: CASSPRGGPAYQETQYF.

The chain employs TRBV7-2 and TRBJ2-3; D possibly corresponds to TRBD2 (5 bases). The germline V gene encodes CDR1 SGHTA and CDR2 FQGNSA. V lost 6 bases and J lost 4, with 11 bases in between. This CDR3 has 13 amino acids. CDR3 loop: CASSRIASDTQYF. The CDR3 nucleotides are TGTGCCAGCAGTCGTATAGCGTCAGATACGCAGTATTTT.

Only one count was recorded for this clone. J is TRBJ1-3 and V is TRBV3-1 (or the pseudogene TRBV3-2); unclear D gene. The CDR3 has 15 residues. Trimming pared 0 bases from V and 0 bases from J, leaving 6 bases between. Per the germline V gene, CDR1 is LGHDT and CDR2 is YNNKEL (reference sequence). The CDR3 DNA follows: TGTGCCAGCAGCCAAGACAGGTTCTCTGGAAACACCATATATTTT. Protein: CASSQDRFSGNTIYF.

This clone was detected a few times. The chain has TRBV7-3 and TRBJ2-1, with a possible D match to TRBD2 (5 bases). Trimming removed 5 bases at V and 0 bases at J, with 11 bases between. Germline V gene data show CDR1 as SGHTA and CDR2 as FQGTGA. The CDR3 consists of 15 residues. The CDR3 DNA is TGTGCCAGCAGCCCGTCGGGGAGCTCCTACAATGAGCAGTTCTTC. Amino acid sequence: CASSPSGSSYNEQFF.

The J gene is TRBJ2-2, the V gene TRBV5-5, with 8 nucleotides matching TRBD1. CDR1 is SGHKS and CDR2 is YYEKEE in the germline V gene (reference sequence). The CDR3 totals 15 residues. V shed 5 bases, J shed 4 bases, and the junction held 7 bases outside the gene matches. CDR3 residues: CASRSTGEATGELFF. CDR3 nucleotide sequence: TGTGCCAGCAGATCGACAGGGGAGGCCACCGGGGAGCTGTTTTTT.

This chain connects TRBV14 to TRBJ1-2, with 8 nucleotides matching TRBD1. V was clipped by 1 base and J by 4 bases; unmatched bases: 2. The CDR3 has 14 amino acids. Germline V gene lookup returns CDR1 SGHDN and CDR2 FVKESK. The CDR3 loop reads CASSQARGLYGYTF. DNA of the CDR3: TGTGCCAGCAGCCAAGCCAGGGGGCTCTATGGCTACACCTTC.

The rearrangement links TRBV6-6 to TRBJ1-1, with D perhaps matching TRBD1 (6 bases). V was clipped by 2 bases and J by 4 bases, with 14 bases between them. This CDR3 region has 15 residues. The germline gives CDR1 MNHNY, CDR2 SVGAGI (reference sequence). As DNA, the CDR3 is TGTGCCAGCAGTTACACAGGGACAATGAGCACTGAAGCTTTCTTT. Residues: CASSYTGTMSTEAFF.

The chain recombines TRBV6-5 with TRBJ1-5; 9 nucleotides line up with TRBD1. There are 12 residues in the CDR3. Trimming at V came to 10 bases and at J to 5 bases, leaving 3 bases not matched to a gene. The germline CDR1 and CDR2 sequences are MNHEY and SVGAGI. The CDR3: CATRTGDQPQHF. The CDR3 DNA reads TGTGCCACCCGGACAGGGGATCAGCCCCAGCATTTT.

The chain uses TRBV27 and TRBJ1-4, with TRBD1 matching 7 bases. Germline assignment: CDR1 MNHEY and CDR2 SMNVEV (reference sequence). The junction had 9 bases not matched to a gene; V was cut back by 5 bases and J by 3 bases. CDR3 length: 16 amino acids. CDR3 sequence (DNA): TGTGCCAGCAGTCTTCGACAGGGTAGGGCTAATGAAAAACTGTTTTTT. Translation: CASSLRQGRANEKLFF.

The chain couples TRBV7-9 to TRBJ1-2; 10 nucleotides agree with TRBD1. The V and J ends lost 5 bases and 6 bases, in that order; junction bases with no gene match: 6. The CDR3 is 14 residues long. Germline V CDR1 and CDR2: SEHNR, FQNEAQ (reference sequence). As DNA, the CDR3 is TGTGCCAGCAGCCGCGGACAGGGGGAGGATGGCTACACCTTC. Its translation is CASSRGQGEDGYTF.

Here the CDR3 DNA reads TGTGCCAGCAGTTTCCGGACTAGCGGGTACCCCTACGAGCAGTACTTC. Protein product: CASSFRTSGYPYEQYF. This sequence joins TRBV27 and TRBJ2-7; 11 bases are a match to TRBD2. Germline CDR1 MNHEY, CDR2 SMNVEV (reference sequence). The CDR3 has 16 amino acids. Unmatched junction bases numbered 6, after V lost 3 bases and J lost 2 bases.

The V call is TRBV7-6, the J call TRBJ2-1; 8 bases are shared with TRBD1. V shed 2 bases, J shed 0 bases, and the junction held 6 bases outside the gene matches. The CDR3 spans 17 residues. Germline V gene data show CDR1 as SGHVS and CDR2 as FNYEAQ. Here the CDR3 DNA reads TGTGCCAGCAGCTTATCCGGACAGGGAAGCTCCTACAATGAGCAGTTCTTC. Amino acids: CASSLSGQGSSYNEQFF.

The chain employs TRBV18 and TRBJ2-2, with TRBD2 as a possible D gene (5 bases). The CDR3 totals 14 residues. V shed 3 bases and J shed 7 bases, with 12 bases lying between them. Germline loops: CDR1 KGHSH, CDR2 LQKENI. CDR3 sequence: CASSPAGDNGELFF. CDR3 nucleotides: TGTGCCAGCTCACCGGCCGGGGATAACGGGGAGCTGTTTTTT.

CDR3: CASMGQGQETQYF. The CDR3 DNA follows: TGTGCCAGCATGGGACAGGGCCAAGAGACCCAGTACTTC. The chain couples TRBV7-6 to TRBJ2-5, with TRBD1 identical over 9 bases. CDR3 length equals 13 residues. Germline V lookup: CDR1 SGHVS, CDR2 FNYEAQ. The trim removed 7 bases at V and 1 base at J, leaving 1 base unmatched.

V gene TRBV2 combines with J gene TRBJ2-1, with 14 nucleotides matching TRBD2. CDR1 is SNHLY, CDR2 FYNNEI, per germline. J was trimmed by 8 bases and V by 4 bases; bases with no gene match: 4. The CDR3 has 15 amino acids. CDR3 coding DNA: TGTGCCAGCAGTGGCGGGACTAGCGGGGGATATGAGCAGTTCTTC. Translating gives CASSGGTSGGYEQFF.

This sequence joins TRBV7-6 and TRBJ1-5; D remains ambiguous. The CDR3 has 14 amino acids. The ends were cut back, 1 base at V and 4 bases at J, with 8 bases in the middle. Germline CDR1 reads SGHVS; CDR2 reads FNYEAQ. The chain's CDR3 is CASSLVAGNQPQHF. CDR3 sequence (DNA): TGTGCCAGCAGCTTAGTGGCGGGTAATCAGCCCCAGCATTTT.

This clone is medium-sized. The V and J genes are TRBV19 and TRBJ1-2; 7 bases are shared with TRBD1. CDR1 and CDR2 from the germline V gene are LNHDA and SQIVND (reference sequence). The CDR3 loop spans 13 amino acids. Losses at the gene ends were 7 bases for V and 2 bases for J; bases not matched to a gene: 4. The CDR3 nucleotides read TGTGCCAGTACCCTGGGACAGAACTATGGCTACACCTTC. Translating it yields CASTLGQNYGYTF. Combining the CDR3 with reference TRBV19 and TRBJ1-2 gives the whole variable domain DGGITQSPKYLFRKEGQNVTLSCEQNLNHDAMYWYRQDPGQGLRLIYYSQIVNDFQKGDIAEGYSVSREKKESFPLTVTSAQKNPTAFYLCASTLGQNYGYTFGSGTRLTVV.

The chain joins TRBV3-1 (or the pseudogene TRBV3-2) to TRBJ1-2; tentative D call: TRBD1 (6 bases). This CDR3 contains 16 residues. Germline CDR1 is LGHDT and CDR2 is YNNKEL (reference sequence). Trimming stripped 4 bases from V and 8 bases from J, with 23 bases between. CDR3 bases: TGTGCCAGCAGCCCCCAGGAGGTCAGGGGTATAGACGGCTACACCTTC. Residues: CASSPQEVRGIDGYTF.

The chain combines TRBV5-1 with TRBJ2-2; the D gene is possibly TRBD1 (5 bases). Germline V CDR1 and CDR2: SGHRS, YFSETQ. This CDR3 contains 17 residues. Trimming cost V 5 bases and J 2 bases, with 19 bases left between them. The CDR3, as DNA: TGCGCCAGCAGTTTCACGTTTCGGCAGGGAAACACCGGGGAGCTGTTTTTT. Its translation is CASSFTFRQGNTGELFF.

The chain couples TRBV28 to TRBJ1-2; D may be TRBD1 (6 bases). Germline CDR1 is MDHEN and CDR2 is SYDVKM. The CDR3 totals 15 residues. Trimming pared 2 bases from V and 2 bases from J, leaving 12 bases between. The CDR3 coding sequence is TGTGCCAGCAGTTTAACCGGGACACTAAACTATGGCTACACCTTC. It is translated as CASSLTGTLNYGYTF.